This TCR beta chain was profiled in a study of blood T cell repertoires in COVID-19. Libraries were prepared by immunoSEQ multiplex PCR; TCRdb keeps only in-frame clonotypes and omits some of them. The data show about 52,000 clones, 82% seen once. Trimming removed 3 bases at V and 5 bases at J, with 13 bases between. CDR1 and CDR2 (germline): MGHRA, YSYEKL. The CDR3 is 15 residues long. This clone was recorded only once. V and J are TRBV4-1 and TRBJ1-4; D is unclear. The material sequenced was peripheral blood. The TCR was taken from a man aged 80 or over with COVID-19, enrolled during active disease. This CDR3 reads CASSQERGENEKLFF. The CDR3 DNA sequence: TGCGCCAGCAGCCAGGAGCGCGGGGAAAATGAAAAACTGTTTTTT.